This passage covers 14 T cell receptor beta chains from one sample sequenced in a study of technical replicates of blood from a few donors. The data were produced by immunoSEQ multiplex PCR, yet TCRdb's version contains in-frame clones alone and is incomplete. The table has about 100,000 clones, 95% to 96% seen once. The source material was T cells isolated from PBMCs. All receptors come from a human donor in good health.

This chain connects TRBV6-1 to TRBJ2-7; D is possibly TRBD1 (6 bases). The CDR3 consists of 15 residues. Trimming took 2 bases from V and 3 from J, leaving 14 bases between them. The germline V gene encodes CDR1 MNHNS and CDR2 SASEGT. This chain's CDR3 is CASSERGTIGYEQYF. The CDR3 region has the DNA TGTGCCAGCAGTGAAAGAGGGACAATAGGCTACGAGCAGTACTTC.

The CDR3 spells CAISESMREGHNEQFF. Here the CDR3 DNA reads TGTGCCATCAGTGAGTCGATGAGGGAGGGTCACAATGAGCAGTTCTTC. The rearrangement uses TRBV10-3 and TRBJ2-1, with 7 bases matching TRBD2. Germline V gene lookup returns CDR1 ENHRY and CDR2 SYGVKD. The CDR3 consists of 16 residues. After removal of 0 bases from V and 5 bases from J, the junction contained 7 bases not matched to a gene.

J is TRBJ2-3 and V is TRBV9, with 7 bases matching TRBD2. Germline CDR1 SGDLS, CDR2 YYNGEE. J lost 4 bases, V lost 4 bases, and 12 bases had no gene match. This CDR3 contains 16 residues. The CDR3 sequence: CASSTQTSGVADTQYF. The CDR3 DNA reads as TGTGCCAGCAGCACCCAAACGAGCGGGGTCGCAGATACGCAGTATTTT.

The count of this clone is one. This chain connects TRBV4-2 to TRBJ2-7, with unresolved D. The CDR3 has 13 amino acids. V gave up 4 bases and J gave up 3 bases, with 10 bases separating them. Germline assignment: CDR1 LGHNA and CDR2 YNFKEQ. CDR3 DNA: TGTGCCAGCAGCCCGTATTACAACTACGAGCAGTACTTC. Protein: CASSPYYNYEQYF.

This clone was seen only once. The chain uses TRBV7-9 and TRBJ2-2; 7 positions match TRBD1. The CDR3 is made up of 15 amino acids. The trim removed 4 bases at V and 1 base at J, leaving 3 bases unmatched. CDR1 is SEHNR, CDR2 FQNEAQ, per germline (reference sequence). The CDR3 loop is CASSSTGENTGELFF. The DNA for the CDR3 is TGTGCCAGCAGCTCAACAGGGGAGAACACCGGGGAGCTGTTTTTT.

The chain employs TRBV28 and TRBJ1-4, with TRBD1 matching 7 bases. This CDR3 is 16 amino acids long. Germline values: CDR1 MDHEN, CDR2 SYDVKM. The V gene end was trimmed by 6 bases and the J gene end by 10 bases; junction bases not matched to a gene: 17. CDR3 residues: CASSHINRGKWGKLFF. CDR3 sequence (DNA): TGTGCCAGCAGCCACATAAACAGGGGTAAATGGGGAAAACTGTTTTTT.

This rearrangement joins TRBV4-2 to TRBJ2-3; the match to TRBD2 covers 10 bases. V lost 7 bases and J lost 5; bases outside the gene matches: 12. Germline lookup yields CDR1 LGHNA and CDR2 YNFKEQ. This CDR3 has 16 residues. The CDR3, as DNA: TGTGCCAGCACCTCGAGGAGCGGGGGGGCTGGAGATACGCAGTATTTT. Its protein is CASTSRSGGAGDTQYF.

This sequence joins TRBV5-1 and TRBJ1-4, with TRBD1 matching over 8 bases. Per the germline V gene, CDR1 is SGHRS and CDR2 is YFSETQ. The CDR3 totals 16 residues. Trimming cost V 4 bases and J 4 bases; bases outside gene matches: 9. The CDR3 loop reads CASSLRPGQVNEKLFF. The CDR3 DNA follows: TGCGCCAGCAGCCTCAGGCCGGGACAGGTTAATGAAAAACTGTTTTTT.

This chain joins TRBV6-5 and TRBJ1-2, with 7 bases fitting TRBD1. In germline, CDR1 is MNHEY, CDR2 SVGAGI. The CDR3 spans 14 residues. V lost 7 bases, J lost 5 bases, and 10 bases stayed unmatched. CDR3 region: CASKAQGTGYGYTF. The DNA for the CDR3 is TGTGCCAGCAAGGCACAGGGGACGGGGTATGGCTACACCTTC.

The chain joins TRBV5-1 to TRBJ1-1, with D unresolved. Deletions cut 4 bases from V and 1 base from J, with 8 bases between. Germline loops: CDR1 SGHRS, CDR2 YFSETQ. The CDR3 is 13 amino acids. This CDR3 is CASSPTGNTEAFF. The CDR3 nucleotides read TGCGCCAGCAGCCCAACCGGGAACACTGAAGCTTTCTTT. The full variable domain, rest sourced from reference TRBV5-1 and TRBJ1-1, is KAGVTQTPRYLIKTRGQQVTLSCSPISGHRSVSWYQQTPGQGLQFLFEYFSETQRNKGNFPGRFSGRQFSNSRSEMNVSTLELGDSALYLCASSPTGNTEAFFGQGTRLTVV.

This clone was seen once. The chain uses TRBV19 and TRBJ2-3; the D gene is possibly TRBD2 (6 bases). Germline assignment: CDR1 LNHDA and CDR2 SQIVND (reference sequence). V was shortened by 0 bases and J by 5 bases, with 12 bases between the two germline ends. This CDR3 region has 15 residues. CDR3 coding DNA: TGTGCCAGTAGTATAGATTGGGGGGAGTTAGATACGCAGTATTTT. Protein product: CASSIDWGELDTQYF.

The chain couples TRBV14 to TRBJ2-1, with D possibly matching TRBD2 (7 bases). This CDR3 is 17 amino acids long. Germline-derived CDR1 and CDR2 are SGHDN and FVKESK. Trimming left V 0 bases short and J 6 bases short, with 18 bases between. CDR3 DNA: TGTGCCAGCAGCCAAGATCCCGGGCGGGGGCCCCTCAATGAGCAGTTCTTC. It is translated as CASSQDPGRGPLNEQFF.

The V gene is TRBV10-3, the J gene TRBJ1-4, with TRBD1 matching over 9 bases. This CDR3 has 16 amino acids. Trimming at V came to 1 base and at J to 10 bases, leaving 10 bases not matched to a gene. The V gene's germline CDR1 is ENHRY and CDR2 SYGVKD. This CDR3 is CAISEWDREKSGKLFF. CDR3 bases: TGTGCCATCAGTGAGTGGGACAGGGAGAAATCCGGAAAACTGTTTTTT.

The DNA for the CDR3 is TGTGCCAGCAGTGAAGGGACAGGGTATGGCTACACCTTC. This sequence encodes CASSEGTGYGYTF. The chain uses TRBV6-1 and TRBJ1-2; 8 positions match TRBD1. CDR3 length: 13 amino acids. Unmatched junction bases numbered 0, after V lost 1 base and J lost 5 bases. Germline lookup yields CDR1 MNHNS and CDR2 SASEGT.